These 20 T cell receptor beta chains came from one sample sequenced in a study of cytomegalovirus exposure and HLA in healthy donors. PCR employed 60 Vbeta and 13 Jbeta primers. Clones were read by immunoSEQ multiplex PCR, and TCRdb kept only the in-frame ones, dropping some. This table holds around 130,000 clones, roughly 82% found once. The sample comprised PBMCs. The receptors were gathered from a boy aged 5-17 years in good health and CMV-seronegative.

A word on this clone: The same CDR3 arises from other DNA sequences in this sample as well. The chain employs TRBV6-5 and TRBJ2-7; 7 positions match TRBD2. The CDR3 has 14 amino acids. V shed 2 bases, J shed 3 bases, and the junction held 4 bases outside the gene matches. Germline values: CDR1 MNHEY, CDR2 SVGAGI. The CDR3 coding sequence is TGTGCCAGCAGTTACGGGACGGGAGGCTACGAGCAGTACTTC. This codes for CASSYGTGGYEQYF.

V is TRBV27 and J is TRBJ1-5, with 7 bases fitting TRBD1. CDR1 is MNHEY and CDR2 is SMNVEV in the germline V gene (reference sequence). The CDR3 spans 14 residues. The J segment lost 7 bases and the V segment lost 5 bases, leaving 8 bases of the junction unmatched. This CDR3 reads CASSNRQGWQPQHF. The CDR3 region has the DNA TGTGCCAGCAGTAATCGACAGGGTTGGCAGCCCCAGCATTTT.

The V gene is TRBV5-8, the J gene TRBJ1-6; possible D gene TRBD1, 6 bases. This CDR3 is 13 amino acids long. V lost 10 bases and J 8 bases, leaving 16 bases between the germline ends. The V gene's germline CDR1 is SGHTS and CDR2 YDEGEE. CDR3 coding DNA: TGTGCCGGTGGAGAGGGGGTTTATTCACCCCTCCACTTT. As protein: CAGGEGVYSPLHF. Looking up the rest from reference TRBV5-8 and TRBJ1-6 gives the full variable domain: EAGVTQSPTHLIKTRGQQATLRCSPISGHTSVYWYQQALGLGLQFLLWYDEGEERNRGNFPPRFSGRQFPNYSSELNVNALELEDSALYLCAGGEGVYSPLHFGNGTRLTVT.

This clone was observed a handful of times. The chain is built from TRBV10-3 and TRBJ1-2, with D perhaps TRBD1 (5 bases). Germline V gene data show CDR1 as ENHRY and CDR2 as SYGVKD. The CDR3 spans 13 residues. Trimming left V 3 bases short and J 4 bases short, with 9 bases between. CDR3 region: CAISEGQGYGYTF. The CDR3 DNA reads TGTGCCATCAGTGAAGGGCAGGGCTATGGCTACACCTTC.

The chain uses TRBV4-3 and TRBJ2-5, with 12 bases lining up with TRBD2. CDR3 length: 17 amino acids. The junction had 6 bases not matched to a gene; V was cut back by 0 bases and J by 4 bases. Germline-derived CDR1 and CDR2 are LGHNA and YSLEER. CDR3 sequence: CASSQDLAGGPGETQYF. In DNA, the CDR3 is TGCGCCAGCAGCCAAGATCTAGCGGGAGGGCCCGGAGAGACCCAGTACTTC.

The rearrangement links TRBV7-8 to TRBJ1-1, with no clear D. CDR3 length: 13 amino acids. Germline CDR1 SGHVS, CDR2 FQNEAQ. The V end was cut by 0 bases, the J end by 7 bases, with 9 bases between. Here the CDR3 DNA reads TGTGCCAGCAGCTTAGCACCCACTGATGAAGCTTTCTTT. It is translated as CASSLAPTDEAFF.

This sequence joins TRBV27 and TRBJ2-3; 9 bases map to TRBD1. Germline trimming cut 6 bases from V and 4 bases from J; bases unmatched to any gene: 8. The CDR3 extends over 15 amino acids. Germline loops: CDR1 MNHEY, CDR2 SMNVEV (reference sequence). CDR3 bases: TGTGCCAGCAGGCCCCGGGACAGGGTTGCAGATACGCAGTATTTT. Residues: CASRPRDRVADTQYF.

On this clone itself: A junction boundary mismatches the germline segment, possibly from a read error. The J gene is TRBJ1-2, the V gene TRBV15; the match to TRBD1 covers 7 bases. This CDR3 spans 13 amino acids. The germline CDR1 and CDR2 sequences are LNHNV and YYDKDF (reference sequence). The CDR3 spells CATSDGTVYGYPF. The CDR3 DNA is TGTGCCACCAGCGACGGGACAGTCTATGGCTACCCCTTC.

This clone was seen only once. The J gene is TRBJ2-7, the V gene TRBV30; perhaps TRBD1 as D (6 bases). The CDR3 length is 14 residues. V lost 1 base, J lost 4 bases, and 14 bases lay in between. Looked up from germline, CDR1 is GTSNPN and CDR2 is SVGIG (reference sequence). As DNA, the CDR3 is TGTGCCTGGAGTGCGATGGACAGCCGATACGAGCAGTACTTC. Amino acid sequence: CAWSAMDSRYEQYF.

The rearrangement uses TRBV5-5 and TRBJ2-7; TRBD2 matches 11 bases. Trimming removed 4 bases from V and 3 bases from J; junction bases left unmatched: 9. The CDR3 totals 16 residues. Germline CDR1 reads SGHKS; CDR2 reads YYEKEE (reference sequence). In nucleotides, the CDR3 is TGTGCCAGCAGCCCCCATAGCGGGAGGGCCGACTACGAGCAGTACTTC. Amino acids: CASSPHSGRADYEQYF. The variable domain in full, with the rest retrieved from reference TRBV5-5 and TRBJ2-7, is DAGVTQSPTHLIKTRGQQVTLRCSPISGHKSVSWYQQVLGQGPQFIFQYYEKEERGRGNFPDRFSARQFPNYSSELNVNALLLGDSALYLCASSPHSGRADYEQYFGPGTRLTVT.

The rearrangement uses TRBV2 and TRBJ2-3; 7 positions agree with TRBD2. Trimming took 5 bases from V and 2 from J; bases not matched to a gene: 4. Germline loops: CDR1 SNHLY, CDR2 FYNNEI. The CDR3 extends over 14 amino acids. CDR3 region: CASSLTSSTDTQYF. In nucleotides, the CDR3 is TGTGCCAGCAGTTTGACTAGCTCCACAGATACGCAGTATTTT.

The chain has TRBV30 and TRBJ2-3; D is possibly TRBD2 (5 bases). V shed 1 base and J shed 0 bases, with 8 bases lying between them. The CDR3 contains 14 residues. In germline, CDR1 is GTSNPN, CDR2 SVGIG (reference sequence). The chain's CDR3 is CAWSGGVSTDTQYF. DNA of the CDR3: TGTGCCTGGAGTGGGGGAGTTAGCACAGATACGCAGTATTTT.

The genes are TRBV6-5 and TRBJ2-1; 7 bases map to TRBD1. Germline CDR1 is MNHEY and CDR2 is SVGAGI. After removal of 6 bases from V and 8 bases from J, the junction contained 13 bases not matched to a gene. The CDR3 loop spans 15 amino acids. The CDR3 DNA follows: TGTGCCAGCAGGTCCAAAGACAGGGAATGGGATGAGCAGTTCTTC. This encodes CASRSKDREWDEQFF.

V gene TRBV9 combines with J gene TRBJ2-7; 7 bases are a match to TRBD2. The CDR3 totals 16 residues. With 4 bases clipped from V and 2 bases from J, the junction kept 12 bases outside the gene matches. Germline CDR1 and CDR2: SGDLS and YYNGEE. Here the CDR3 DNA reads TGTGCCAGCAGCCCTTGGCGGGAGCCTGGGGCCTACGAGCAGTACTTC. Protein product: CASSPWREPGAYEQYF.

Of note for this clone: Other nucleotide sequences from this sample produce the same CDR3. The V and J genes are TRBV30 and TRBJ2-1; no clear D. With 2 bases removed from V and 0 bases from J, the gap between germline ends came to 14 bases. Germline values: CDR1 GTSNPN, CDR2 SVGIG (reference sequence). This CDR3 spans 16 amino acids. The CDR3 nucleotides are TGTGCCTGGAGTTCCCTGTGGTCAGGCTCCTACAATGAGCAGTTCTTC. This gives the protein CAWSSLWSGSYNEQFF. Full variable domain (missing parts from reference TRBV30 and TRBJ2-1): SQTIHQWPATLVQPVGSPLSLECTVEGTSNPNLYWYRQAAGRGLQLLFYSVGIGQISSEVPQNLSASRPQDRQFILSSKKLLLSDSGFYLCAWSSLWSGSYNEQFFGPGTRLTVL.

This clone was seen more than once but under ten times. The gene calls are TRBV25-1 and TRBJ1-1, with 10 bases aligning to TRBD1. The trim removed 6 bases at V and 7 bases at J, leaving 14 bases unmatched. Germline lookup yields CDR1 MGHDK and CDR2 SYGVNS. CDR3 length: 16 amino acids. The CDR3 sequence: CASRYRDRGYHDEAFF. The CDR3 DNA reads as TGTGCCAGCAGATACCGGGACAGGGGATATCATGATGAAGCTTTCTTT.

The gene calls are TRBV7-9 and TRBJ2-5, with a tentative D call TRBD2 (6 bases). CDR1 is SEHNR and CDR2 is FQNEAQ in the germline V gene (reference sequence). The V and J ends lost 0 bases and 5 bases respectively, with 10 bases between them. The CDR3 runs to 14 residues. CDR3 protein: CASSLAGRWETQYF. The DNA for the CDR3 is TGTGCCAGCAGCTTAGCGGGGAGGTGGGAGACCCAGTACTTC.

The chain links TRBV14 to TRBJ1-2, with TRBD1 matching 7 bases. The CDR3 is 14 amino acids. Germline lookup yields CDR1 SGHDN and CDR2 FVKESK. Germline trimming cut 0 bases from V and 8 bases from J; bases unmatched to any gene: 6. This CDR3 reads CASSQEHRGLGYTF. Here the CDR3 DNA reads TGTGCCAGCAGCCAAGAGCACAGGGGATTGGGCTACACCTTC.

The V and J genes are TRBV7-2 and TRBJ2-3, with D possibly TRBD2 on 5 matching bases. The CDR3 has 13 residues. Trimming stripped 5 bases from V and 6 bases from J, with 12 bases between. Germline loops: CDR1 SGHTA, CDR2 FQGNSA. CDR3 residues: CASSRVTRDTQYF. In nucleotides, the CDR3 is TGTGCCAGCAGCCGCGTTACTAGGGATACGCAGTATTTT. The whole variable domain, remainder taken from reference TRBV7-2 and TRBJ2-3, is GAGVSQSPSNKVTEKGKDVELRCDPISGHTALYWYRQSLGQGLEFLIYFQGNSAPDKSGLPSDRFSAERTGGSVSTLTIQRTQQEDSAVYLCASSRVTRDTQYFGPGTRLTVL.

In this sample, this clone turned up a few times. This chain uses TRBV6-5 with TRBJ2-7; weak D call: TRBD1 (6 bases). V was cut by 5 bases and J by 3 bases, with 11 bases left in between. In germline, CDR1 is MNHEY, CDR2 SVGAGI. The CDR3 covers 13 residues. This CDR3 is CASSPRQDYEQYF. The CDR3 bases are TGTGCCAGCAGTCCCCGACAGGACTACGAGCAGTACTTC.